The 27 T cell receptor beta chains given below trace back to one sample, sequenced in a study of T cells in Graves' hyperthyroidism and ophthalmopathy. Researchers amplified the TCR beta CDR3 regions from RNA transcripts. HTBI primers were used for first-round RT-PCR of the TCR CDR3. TCRdb reprocessed the multiplex PCR reads via MiXCR and lists one record per CDR3 protein. The sample lists approximately 710,000 distinct CDR3 sequences, 15% to 20% occurring once. What was sequenced was blood. The origin of the receptors is a man between 45 and 60 years old with Graves' hyperthyroidism.

The chain couples TRBV18 to TRBJ2-7; D is unclear. Between the trimmed V and J ends, which lost 0 bases and 2 bases, there was a span of 14 bases. Germline-derived CDR1 and CDR2 are KGHSH and LQKENI. The CDR3 runs to 16 residues. The CDR3 sequence is CASSPPVLGEAYEQYF. The CDR3 coding sequence is TGTGCCAGCTCACCACCTGTATTGGGCGAAGCCTACGAGCAGTACTTC. Complete variable domain (other parts from reference TRBV18 and TRBJ2-7): NAGVMQNPRHLVRRRGQEARLRCSPMKGHSHVYWYRQLPEEGLKFMVYLQKENIIDESGMPKERFSAEFPKEGPSILRIQQVVRGDSAAYFCASSPPVLGEAYEQYFGPGTRLTVT.

This clonotype was seen more than once but under ten times. This chain uses TRBV6-1 with TRBJ2-6; D remains unclear. Trimming removed 6 bases at V and 0 bases at J, with 12 bases between. Germline V gene data show CDR1 as MNHNS and CDR2 as SASEGT. This CDR3 has 16 amino acids. Here the CDR3 DNA reads TGTGCCAGCAGCTCTGACCTGGGCTCTGGGGCCAACGTCCTGACTTTC. Translated, it gives CASSSDLGSGANVLTF.

The sample holds many counts of this clonotype. This chain connects TRBV7-2 to TRBJ2-2, with 11 bases identical to TRBD1. V dropped 3 bases and J dropped 1; count of bases not matched to a gene: 7. The CDR3 runs to 18 residues. Germline V gene sequence: CDR1 SGHTA, CDR2 FQGNSA. The CDR3 DNA reads TGTGCCAGCAGCTTGGGACAGGGGGGCCTTGTGAACACCGGGGAGCTGTTTTTT. This encodes CASSLGQGGLVNTGELFF.

V and J are TRBV7-8 and TRBJ2-1, with D maybe TRBD1 (6 bases). CDR1 and CDR2 (germline): SGHVS, FQNEAQ. With 1 base removed from V and 3 bases from J, the gap between germline ends came to 16 bases. The CDR3 runs 17 residues. This chain's CDR3 is CASSLGGPGVSYNEQFF. CDR3 coding DNA: TGTGCCAGCAGCTTAGGGGGTCCAGGGGTAAGCTACAATGAGCAGTTCTTC.

This clonotype was found a few times. This chain uses TRBV20-1 with TRBJ2-1, with 10 positions matching TRBD2. The V segment lost 6 bases and the J segment 12 bases; nucleotides outside the gene matches: 14. CDR1 DFQATT and CDR2 SNEGSKA come from the germline V gene (reference sequence). The CDR3 totals 14 residues. CDR3 sequence: CSAWTGTSAEVQFF. The CDR3 DNA reads TGCAGTGCATGGACCGGGACTAGCGCCGAGGTGCAGTTCTTC.

This clonotype has more than one count but fewer than ten. This chain links TRBV25-1 with TRBJ2-7; 11 positions match TRBD1. Trimming took 4 bases from V and 7 from J; bases not matched to a gene: 9. The CDR3 contains 15 residues. The germline V gene has CDR1 MGHDK and CDR2 SYGVNS. The CDR3 sequence is CASSAGGQGASEQYF. DNA for the CDR3: TGTGCCAGCAGTGCCGGCGGACAGGGGGCGAGTGAGCAGTACTTC.

The chain couples TRBV3-1 to TRBJ1-2; the D is unclear. From germline, CDR1 is LGHDT and CDR2 YNNKEL (reference sequence). This CDR3 has 16 residues. V was shortened by 0 bases and J by 1 base, with 12 bases between the two germline ends. The CDR3 protein is CASSQEFQTGNYGYTF. The CDR3, as DNA: TGTGCCAGCAGCCAAGAGTTTCAGACGGGTAACTATGGCTACACCTTC.

This clonotype turned up a few times. The genes are TRBV18 and TRBJ2-3; D unresolved. This CDR3 is 15 amino acids long. Germline V gene data show CDR1 as KGHSH and CDR2 as LQKENI. The ends were cut back, 3 bases at V and 3 bases at J, with 13 bases in the middle. Written as DNA, the CDR3 is TGTGCCAGCTCACCCGGAATAGCCTCTACAGATACGCAGTATTTT. Protein product: CASSPGIASTDTQYF.

The chain is built from TRBV5-1 and TRBJ2-2, with 12 bases lining up with TRBD2. Germline assignment: CDR1 SGHRS and CDR2 YFSETQ. The V and J ends lost 0 bases and 6 bases, in that order; junction bases with no gene match: 9. The CDR3 loop spans 18 amino acids. CDR3 in DNA: TGCGCCAGCAGCTTGGCTAGCGGGAGGGCCGCGGTATCCGGGGAGCTGTTTTTT. This sequence encodes CASSLASGRAAVSGELFF.

The chain uses TRBV19 and TRBJ1-6; D is undetermined. V dropped 3 bases and J dropped 9 bases, with 6 bases sitting between them. The CDR3 extends over 12 amino acids. The V gene's germline CDR1 is LNHDA and CDR2 SQIVND (reference sequence). The CDR3 DNA follows: TGTGCCAGTAGTATTTCGGCTTCACCCCTCCACTTT. As protein: CASSISASPLHF.

Here the CDR3 reads CSAPPIFSTDTQYF. CDR3 sequence (DNA): TGCAGTGCCCCCCCCATCTTTAGCACAGATACGCAGTATTTT. The rearrangement uses TRBV20-1 and TRBJ2-3; D is ambiguous. Germline assignment: CDR1 DFQATT and CDR2 SNEGSKA (reference sequence). The CDR3 covers 14 residues. Trimming stripped 6 bases from V and 0 bases from J, with 13 bases between.

In the case of this clonotype: With a much larger clone just one base away, this may be a read error. V gene TRBV11-3 combines with J gene TRBJ2-1, with 12 bases that match TRBD2. The V gene's germline CDR1 is SGHNT and CDR2 YENEEA. There are 15 residues in the CDR3. The CDR3: CASSSRTSGNNGQFF. In nucleotides, the CDR3 is TGTGCCAGCAGCTCGAGGACTAGCGGGAACAATGGGCAGTTCTTC.

This clonotype was picked up a small number of times. CDR3 sequence reads: CASSLTWSADTQYF. CDR3 coding DNA: TGCGCCAGCAGCTTGACATGGTCCGCAGATACGCAGTATTTT. J is TRBJ2-3 and V is TRBV5-1; D call uncertain. Between the trimmed V and J ends, which lost 1 base and 4 bases, there was a span of 10 bases. This CDR3 is 14 amino acids long. The germline gives CDR1 SGHRS, CDR2 YFSETQ.

The rearrangement links TRBV18 to TRBJ2-7; TRBD1 aligns across 9 bases. Looked up from germline, CDR1 is KGHSH and CDR2 is LQKENI. V shed 8 bases, J shed 3 bases, and the junction held 8 bases outside the gene matches. The CDR3 has 14 residues. This CDR3 reads CASAQGASNYEQYF. Written as DNA, the CDR3 is TGTGCCAGCGCACAGGGGGCGTCGAACTACGAGCAGTACTTC.

The rearrangement uses TRBV20-1 and TRBJ1-2; D is ambiguous. V lost 2 bases, J lost 7 bases, and 26 bases lay in between. Germline loops: CDR1 DFQATT, CDR2 SNEGSKA (reference sequence). The CDR3 totals 17 residues. CDR3 in DNA: TGCAGTGCTAGAACCCTCGTAGGCGGCACCCCTTTATCTGGCTACACCTTC. Translated, it gives CSARTLVGGTPLSGYTF.

The chain is built from TRBV29-1 and TRBJ2-1; possible D gene TRBD1, 6 bases. The germline CDR1 and CDR2 sequences are SQVTM and ANQGSEA. CDR3 length: 11 residues. Between the trimmed V and J ends, which lost 8 bases and 10 bases, there was a span of 15 bases. The CDR3 sequence: CSSYRDQEQFF. The CDR3 coding sequence is TGCAGCTCGTACAGGGATCAGGAGCAGTTCTTC.

This clonotype was detected many times. CDR3 nucleotides: TGTGCCTGGACGGCCGGGACAGGGGCTTATGGCTACACCTTC. Translated, it gives CAWTAGTGAYGYTF. V gene TRBV30 combines with J gene TRBJ1-2; the match to TRBD1 covers 10 bases. Germline CDR1 reads GTSNPN; CDR2 reads SVGIG (reference sequence). The CDR3 consists of 14 residues. V shed 4 bases and J 5 bases; nucleotides not matched to a gene: 7.

This chain connects TRBV30 to TRBJ2-1, with D uncertain. Trimming left V 0 bases short and J 4 bases short, with 10 bases between. The germline V gene encodes CDR1 GTSNPN and CDR2 SVGIG (reference sequence). There are 14 residues in the CDR3. The CDR3 loop reads CAWSVGPQYNEQFF. In DNA form, the CDR3 reads TGTGCCTGGAGTGTAGGACCCCAATACAATGAGCAGTTCTTC.

This clonotype has just a few counts. V is TRBV6-5 and J is TRBJ2-6; no firm D call. CDR3 length: 15 amino acids. Trimming took off 3 bases at V and 4 bases at J, with 10 bases between the two ends. Germline CDR1 is MNHEY and CDR2 is SVGAGI. CDR3 in DNA: TGTGCCAGCAGTTATGAGGAACCCGGGGCCAACGTCCTGACTTTC. This codes for CASSYEEPGANVLTF.

This clonotype was observed a handful of times. The V gene is TRBV7-9, the J gene TRBJ2-5; 13 nucleotides line up with TRBD2. J lost 3 bases, V lost 4 bases, and 5 bases had no gene match. Per germline, CDR1 SEHNR and CDR2 FQNEAQ (reference sequence). CDR3 size: 16 residues. CDR3 residues: CASSSRTSGRKETQYF. The CDR3, as DNA: TGTGCCAGCAGCTCAAGGACTAGCGGGAGAAAAGAGACCCAGTACTTC.

This clonotype was detected ten times or more. V is TRBV19 and J is TRBJ1-1, with TRBD1 matching over 7 bases. Germline lookup yields CDR1 LNHDA and CDR2 SQIVND (reference sequence). The CDR3 consists of 14 residues. V dropped 5 bases and J dropped 0; count of bases not matched to a gene: 3. CDR3 sequence (DNA): TGTGCCAGTAGTGCGGGACAGATGAACACTGAAGCTTTCTTT. Translation: CASSAGQMNTEAFF.

This clonotype was recorded many times. The chain combines TRBV20-1 with TRBJ1-4; 8 positions agree with TRBD1. The junction had 8 bases not matched to a gene; V was cut back by 6 bases and J by 8 bases. The germline V gene encodes CDR1 DFQATT and CDR2 SNEGSKA (reference sequence). The CDR3 sequence is 13 residues long. CDR3 coding DNA: TGCAGTGCAAGCCCGACAGGGGAAGAAAAACTGTTTTTT. Translation: CSASPTGEEKLFF.

This clonotype occurred many times. The chain combines TRBV28 with TRBJ1-4, with D uncertain. Germline V gene sequence: CDR1 MDHEN, CDR2 SYDVKM. V lost 6 bases, J lost 2 bases, and 13 bases lay in between. This CDR3 has 15 residues. The CDR3 loop is CASSPIDVTNEKLFF. CDR3 DNA: TGTGCCAGCAGCCCAATAGATGTTACTAATGAAAAACTGTTTTTT.

V and J are TRBV19 and TRBJ2-2; a weak D match, TRBD1 (5 bases). Germline V gene sequence: CDR1 LNHDA, CDR2 SQIVND (reference sequence). The V gene lost 9 bases and the J gene lost 0 bases, with 11 bases spanning the gap. The CDR3 loop spans 14 amino acids. CDR3 nucleotides: TGTGCCAGCGACGGACACCCGAACACCGGGGAGCTGTTTTTT. Translated: CASDGHPNTGELFF. Using reference TRBV19 and TRBJ2-2 for the parts outside the CDR3, the full variable domain is DGGITQSPKYLFRKEGQNVTLSCEQNLNHDAMYWYRQDPGQGLRLIYYSQIVNDFQKGDIAEGYSVSREKKESFPLTVTSAQKNPTAFYLCASDGHPNTGELFFGEGSRLTVL.

This clonotype has just one count. The chain joins TRBV30 to TRBJ1-6; no firm D call. The CDR3 has 15 residues. V was cut by 0 bases and J by 4 bases, with 10 bases left in between. CDR1 and CDR2 (germline): GTSNPN, SVGIG (reference sequence). The CDR3 region is CAWSVLSEYNSPLHF. CDR3 DNA sequence: TGTGCCTGGAGTGTCCTTTCTGAGTATAATTCACCCCTCCACTTT.

This clonotype was seen a handful of times. The V call is TRBV4-1, the J call TRBJ2-7; 7 nucleotides align to TRBD1. V trimming: 1 base; J trimming: 2 bases; junction bases outside the gene matches: 8. The germline V gene encodes CDR1 MGHRA and CDR2 YSYEKL. CDR3 size: 16 residues. This chain's CDR3 is CASSQGNRGFPYEQYF. For the CDR3, the DNA is TGCGCCAGCAGCCAAGGGAACAGGGGATTCCCCTACGAGCAGTACTTC.

The gene calls are TRBV20-1 and TRBJ2-1; 10 bases line up with TRBD2. Germline V lookup: CDR1 DFQATT, CDR2 SNEGSKA (reference sequence). After removal of 4 bases from V and 2 bases from J, the junction contained 8 bases not matched to a gene. The CDR3 loop spans 16 amino acids. DNA for the CDR3: TGCAGTGCTAACTCAGCGGGGACTAGCGCCTACAATGAGCAGTTCTTC. Protein: CSANSAGTSAYNEQFF.